The rows below give T cell receptor beta chains drawn from one sample of a study of T cells in lung cancer brain metastases. Profiled with immunoSEQ multiplex PCR; TCRdb holds only in-frame clones, not every one. The sample holds about 2,300 clones, 90% seen once. What was sequenced was tumor tissue from the primary lung tumor. These TCRs come from a man in his sixties or seventies with non-small cell lung cancer. Both conserved end residues are part of each CDR3. The D gene is left open where the match is weak.

V gene: TRBV7-3; J gene: TRBJ1-2; D gene: .; CDR3 protein: CASISWGSNYGYTF
V gene: TRBV4-1; J gene: TRBJ2-1; D gene: TRBD1; CDR3 protein: CASNGRQGRSYNEQFF
V gene: TRBV14; J gene: TRBJ2-1; D gene: TRBD2; CDR3 protein: CASSQVGTSYYNEQFF
V gene: TRBV30; J gene: TRBJ1-1; D gene: .; CDR3 protein: CAWSGSWGQAFF
V gene: TRBV30; J gene: TRBJ2-2; D gene: TRBD1; CDR3 protein: CAWSVGQGFTGELFF
V gene: TRBV30; J gene: TRBJ2-5; D gene: .; CDR3 protein: CAWSGQKETQYF
V gene: TRBV19; J gene: TRBJ2-3; D gene: TRBD1; CDR3 protein: CASGQGARSDTQYF
V gene: TRBV7-2; J gene: TRBJ1-1; D gene: .; CDR3 protein: CASSLQGSTEAFF
V gene: TRBV9; J gene: TRBJ1-3; D gene: .; CDR3 protein: CASSVEMYGNTIYF
V gene: TRBV7-9; J gene: TRBJ2-3; D gene: .; CDR3 protein: CASSSADTQYF
V gene: TRBV7-5; J gene: TRBJ2-7; D gene: .; CDR3 protein: CARSLQLAGGYEQYF
V gene: TRBV11-2; J gene: TRBJ2-7; D gene: .; CDR3 protein: CASSLVWDNSYEQYF
V gene: TRBV6-5; J gene: TRBJ2-1; D gene: .; CDR3 protein: CASSYIEGGGRNEQFF
V gene: TRBV30; J gene: TRBJ2-3; D gene: TRBD2; CDR3 protein: CAWRRGGGDTQYF
V gene: TRBV5-1; J gene: TRBJ2-2; D gene: TRBD1; CDR3 protein: CASSFQGANTGELFF
V gene: TRBV6-5; J gene: TRBJ2-7; D gene: .; CDR3 protein: CASSPSSGDYEQYF